What follows is one T cell receptor (beta chain) and its context. Antigen unknown. Just one base apart from a much larger clone, this may be a read error. This sample was included in a study of shared clonotypes between healthy human individuals. Overall study findings and caveats: Richness estimates generally favored naive over memory subsets. Blood was the sole source, and tissue repertoires probably differ.

CDR3 length: 12 amino acids. CDR1 is GTSNPN and CDR2 is SVGIG in the germline V gene (reference sequence). V shed 0 bases and J shed 10 bases, with 9 bases lying between them. A deep-level run was used for the assay. Sequencing was performed with immunoSEQ multiplex PCR; in TCRdb, only in-frame clones are kept and a portion is missing. The profile shows about 1.1 million clones, approximately 80% of them singletons. Material: memory CD4+ T cells from PBMCs. This sample's subset: CD45RA-negative fraction. This receptor was obtained from a man between 18 and 35 years old in good health. Some clones in this sample may be carry-over from other donors' samples. V usage is TRBV30 and J usage is TRBJ1-4; D not resolved. In DNA, the CDR3 is TGTGCCTGGAGTGTAATGCCAGTAAAACTGTTTTTT. Translation gives CAWSVMPVKLFF.